This T cell receptor beta chain came from a study of beta chain features in type 1 diabetes. At the level of the study: Regarding age, gender and cell yields, patients proved similar to healthy donors. Overall study results and limits: Across all four CD4+ subsets, people with type 1 diabetes showed modestly shorter TCRB CDR3s. Short templates might get an advantage during PCR, and this would be equal in patients and controls.

The whole isolated RNA underwent reverse transcription, so sequencing captured expressed TCRB transcripts. Roughly 3.6 million reads was the average for naive, central memory and regulatory T cell samples. Only in-frame clones appear in the TCRdb table, and some are missing; sequencing was by immunoSEQ multiplex PCR. The table records about 320,000 clones, around 15% of them present only once. Per germline, CDR1 GTSNPN and CDR2 SVGIG (reference sequence). With 2 bases removed from V and 4 bases from J, the gap between germline ends came to 10 bases. CDR3 length equals 13 residues. The sample holds a few counts of this clone. Its matching antigen is unknown.

V is TRBV30 and J is TRBJ2-3, with D hard to call. This TCR came from a man younger than 45 in good health. Sequenced sample: central memory CD4+ T cells from blood. CDR3 loop: CAWSKRKSDTQYF. CDR3 nucleotide sequence: TGTGCCTGGAGTAAGCGAAAATCAGATACGCAGTATTTT.